These T cell receptor beta chains were read from a single sample in a study of T cells after posttransplantation cyclophosphamide. Sequenced by immunoSEQ multiplex PCR; TCRdb stores in-frame clones only, minus some. The data show about 66,000 clones, just over 90% seen once. Specimen: PBMCs. These receptors were collected from a woman in her twenties or thirties in good health and a related stem cell transplant donor. CDR3s include the opening cysteine and the closing phenylalanine or tryptophan. A D gene is named only where the DNA matches it firmly. Rows may omit the clone size; those that give it use once, few, many or a size class.

j_call d_call v_call clone_size cdr3_length cdr3_nt cdr3_aa
TRBJ2-5 . TRBV6-6 . 14 TGTGCCAGCAGGCCTGACTACGCCCAAGAGACCCAGTACTTC CASRPDYAQETQYF
TRBJ1-2 . TRBV25-1 once 13 TGTGCCAGCAGCCGAACCCTAGCACGGGGCTACACCTTC CASSRTLARGYTF
TRBJ1-6 . TRBV4-1 . 17 TGCGCCAGCAGCAAGGGGACAAGGAGCTCCTATAATTCACCCCTCCACTTT CASSKGTRSSYNSPLHF
TRBJ2-2 TRBD2 TRBV7-2 . 16 TGTGCCAGCAGCTTAAGAGCGGGGGGGAACACCGGGGAGCTGTTTTTT CASSLRAGGNTGELFF
TRBJ2-1 TRBD1 TRBV7-7 . 16 TGTGCCAGCAGCGCCGGGACAGGCGTCTCCTACAATGAGCAGTTCTTC CASSAGTGVSYNEQFF
TRBJ2-7 TRBD2 TRBV10-1 . 15 TGCGCCATTCTCCTTAGCGGGGGGAGCTCCTACGAGCAGTACTTC CAILLSGGSSYEQYF
TRBJ2-5 . TRBV7-8 . 15 TGTGCCAGCAGCTTAGCGCGGACCGTAGCGCAGACCCAGTACTTC CASSLARTVAQTQYF
TRBJ2-3 TRBD1 TRBV5-8 . 15 TGTGCCAGCAGCTTGGACAGGGGGCGAACAGATACGCAGTATTTT CASSLDRGRTDTQYF
TRBJ2-3 . TRBV29-1 . 14 TGCAGCGTTGGTTATAGCCGGAGCACAGATACGCAGTATTTT CSVGYSRSTDTQYF
TRBJ1-4 TRBD1 TRBV5-1 . 14 TGCGCCAGCAGCCCAGGGACAGGGAATGAAAAACTGTTTTTT CASSPGTGNEKLFF
TRBJ1-1 TRBD1 TRBV7-9 . 15 TGTGCCAGCAGTAAACCACAGGGGAGTCGGGCTGAAGCTTTCTTT CASSKPQGSRAEAFF